This T cell receptor beta chain was found in a study of Ad26.COV2.S vaccination and SARS-CoV-2 variants. On the study more broadly: Doses of Ad26.COV2.S were injected into muscle once or twice, 56 days apart. Study findings and constraints: Vaccine recipients showed a spike-specific TCR breadth that was higher than in placebo recipients. Considerable breadth of spike-specific CD8+ and CD4+ T cell responses has reportedly been documented following vaccination.

Treatment indicated: some 20 received Ad26.COV2.S at low or high dose, single or two shots; 5 received placebo; per-sample allocation not given. Samples came from day 63 after the first vaccine or placebo injection. Boston supplied an adult donor aged 18-55 years. V lost 3 bases, J lost 7 bases, and 25 bases lay in between. Looked up from germline, CDR1 is MGHRA and CDR2 is YSYEKL. This CDR3 has 17 amino acids. On this clone itself: The antigen remains undetermined.

Using immunoSEQ multiplex PCR, the repertoire was profiled, and TCRdb retains in-frame clones only, with some absent. This sample carries 350,000 to 500,000 clones, 90% of them seen once, and the ten largest clones take less than 5.5%. The sequences come from peripheral blood, collected in a trial of Ad26.COV2.S vaccine versus placebo. This chain joins TRBV4-1 and TRBJ2-7, with a possible D match to TRBD2 (6 bases). The receptor comes from a person aged 18-65 years who received the Ad26.COV2.S COVID-19 vaccine or a placebo. DNA of the CDR3: TGCGCCAGCAGCCATGGACTAATCGGGCCGGGAGTAAGGGAGCAGTACTTC. This sequence encodes CASSHGLIGPGVREQYF.